The rows below give T cell receptor beta chains drawn from one sample of a study of OX40 agonist ivuxolimab in advanced cancers. Measured with immunoSEQ multiplex PCR; TCRdb has only the in-frame clones, and not every one. There are some 80,000 clones in the sample; around nine tenths occur only once, and 2% to 3% lies in the top ten. The sample was CD4+ or CD8+ T cells sorted from blood, taken in a trial of the OX40 agonist ivuxolimab. The source is an adult with an advanced solid tumor such as melanoma, head and neck, liver or kidney cancer. The CDR3 runs from the conserved cysteine through the conserved F or W. The D gene is left open where the match is weak. The size field is filled for only some rows; it gives once, few, many or a size class.

-,TRBV19,TRBJ1-5,TRBD1,CASSTQTGSNQPQHF,TGTGCCAGTAGTACCCAGACAGGGTCCAATCAGCCCCAGCATTTT
-,TRBV30,TRBJ2-4,TRBD1,CAWGPGQVNIQYF,TGTGCCTGGGGTCCGGGACAGGTAAACATTCAGTACTTC
-,TRBV19,TRBJ1-4,-,CASSIKGDRVNEKLFF,TGTGCCAGTAGTATAAAGGGGGACCGAGTTAATGAAAAACTGTTTTTT
-,TRBV15,TRBJ1-5,-,CATSRDQVKTNQPQHF,TGTGCCACCAGCAGGGATCAAGTCAAGACCAATCAGCCCCAGCATTTT
-,TRBV19,TRBJ2-3,TRBD2,CASRLAGGPSPQYF,TGTGCCAGTAGGCTAGCGGGGGGGCCTAGCCCGCAGTATTTT
-,TRBV5-1,TRBJ1-1,-,CASSPVSNTEAFF,TGCGCCAGCAGCCCCGTGAGTAACACTGAAGCTTTCTTT
-,TRBV5-1,TRBJ1-4,-,CASSTSPGVDEKLFF,TGCGCCAGCAGCACCAGTCCCGGGGTGGATGAAAAACTGTTTTTT
-,TRBV9,TRBJ1-4,-,CASSAGGGLGEKLFF,TGTGCCAGCAGCGCGGGCGGGGGCCTGGGGGAAAAACTGTTTTTT
-,TRBV27,TRBJ2-2,TRBD1,CASSHLGTGHFAGELFF,TGTGCCAGCAGTCACCTCGGGACAGGTCATTTTGCCGGGGAGCTGTTTTTT
-,TRBV5-4,TRBJ1-4,TRBD1,CASSREGGTNEKLFF,TGTGCCAGCAGCCGAGAAGGGGGCACTAATGAAAAACTGTTTTTT
once,TRBV30,TRBJ2-1,-,CAWSAFPPGVEQFF,TGTGCCTGGAGTGCTTTCCCCCCCGGGGTTGAGCAGTTCTTC
-,TRBV7-9,TRBJ2-2,-,CASSRELFF,TGTGCCAGCAGCCGAGAGCTGTTTTTT
-,TRBV5-4,TRBJ1-1,TRBD1,CASSLTGTGSKGAFF,TGTGCCAGCAGCTTAACCGGGACAGGGTCAAAGGGAGCTTTCTTT
-,TRBV18,TRBJ2-7,-,CASSSLTGRGTYEQYF,TGTGCCAGCTCATCGCTGACAGGTCGGGGGACCTACGAGCAGTACTTC
-,TRBV19,TRBJ1-6,-,CASSILDSPLHF,TGTGCCAGTAGTATACTGGACTCACCCCTCCACTTT
once,TRBV5-8,TRBJ1-4,TRBD1,CASSYRDSEKLFF,TGTGCCAGCAGCTACCGGGACAGTGAAAAACTGTTTTTT
-,TRBV25-1,TRBJ1-2,-,CASSTRGGQGGYTF,TGTGCCAGCAGTACACGGGGGGGCCAAGGTGGCTACACCTTC
-,TRBV2,TRBJ1-3,-,CASSRSGNTIYF,TGTGCCAGCAGCCGCTCTGGAAACACCATATATTTT
-,TRBV20-1,TRBJ2-1,-,CSARAINEQFF,TGCAGTGCTAGAGCCATAAATGAGCAGTTCTTC
-,TRBV5-1,TRBJ2-1,TRBD2,CASSNGGASDEQFF,TGCGCCAGCAGCAACGGGGGGGCATCGGATGAGCAGTTCTTC
-,TRBV29-1,TRBJ1-4,-,CSVEGSTGSNEKLFF,TGCAGCGTTGAAGGATCAACCGGGTCTAATGAAAAACTGTTTTTT
-,TRBV19,TRBJ2-7,TRBD1,CASSQFKDRGAYEQYF,TGTGCCAGTAGTCAGTTTAAGGACAGGGGCGCCTACGAGCAGTACTTC
-,TRBV30,TRBJ2-3,TRBD2,CAWSAGTSGGPSTDTQYF,TGTGCCTGGAGTGCGGGGACTAGCGGGGGGCCCAGCACAGATACGCAGTATTTT
-,TRBV19,TRBJ1-2,-,CASRPQEGTYGYTF,TGTGCCAGTAGGCCCCAAGAGGGAACCTATGGCTACACCTTC
few,TRBV29-1,TRBJ1-4,TRBD1,CSARDSKGEKLFF,TGCAGCGCTAGGGACAGCAAGGGAGAAAAACTGTTTTTT
few,TRBV2,TRBJ2-5,-,CASTTEETQYF,TGTGCCAGCACGACGGAAGAGACCCAGTACTTC
-,TRBV5-1,TRBJ1-2,TRBD1,CASSLNPGQGAQGYTF,TGCGCCAGCAGCTTGAACCCGGGACAGGGGGCCCAGGGCTACACCTTC